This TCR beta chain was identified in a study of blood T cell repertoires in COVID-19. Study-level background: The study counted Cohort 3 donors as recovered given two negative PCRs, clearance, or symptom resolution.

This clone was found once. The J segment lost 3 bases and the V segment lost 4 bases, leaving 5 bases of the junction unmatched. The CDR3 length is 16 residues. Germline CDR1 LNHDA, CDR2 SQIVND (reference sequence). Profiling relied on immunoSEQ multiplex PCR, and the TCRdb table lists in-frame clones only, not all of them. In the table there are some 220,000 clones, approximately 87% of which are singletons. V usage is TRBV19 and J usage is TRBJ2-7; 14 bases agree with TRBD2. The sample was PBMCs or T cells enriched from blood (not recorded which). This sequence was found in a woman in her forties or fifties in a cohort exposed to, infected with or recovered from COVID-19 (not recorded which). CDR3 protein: CASSTEGTSGGYEQYF. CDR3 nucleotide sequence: TGTGCCAGTAGTACCGAAGGGACTAGCGGGGGCTACGAGCAGTACTTC.